This T cell receptor beta chain was sequenced in a study of blood T cells in healthy people across ages. It was with a sample-barcoded 5' primer and a J-beta primer mix that a second PCR of about 6 to 12 cycles was run. Every sample produced at least 2.5 million CDR3-containing paired-end reads. From the 5' RACE reads, TCRdb called clonotypes with MiXCR, one entry per CDR3 protein. The sample contains just over 1 million distinct CDR3 sequences, more than 40% of which appear only once. This clonotype was counted a few times. Russia was home to the donors, healthy Caucasian individuals aged about 6 to 100. V was trimmed by 5 bases and J by 7 bases, leaving 17 bases between them. CDR1 is DFQATT and CDR2 is SNEGSKA in the germline V gene (reference sequence). This CDR3 has 13 amino acids.

This TCR was recovered from an older woman in good health. The specimen sequenced was blood. The V and J genes are TRBV20-1 and TRBJ1-2; D is uncertain. The CDR3 DNA follows: TGCAGTGCTTTCGAAGGAGGATGGGGTGGCTACACCTTC. Protein product: CSAFEGGWGGYTF.